One and the same sample provided the 2 T cell receptor beta chains below, sequenced in a study of shared clonotypes between healthy human individuals. The protocol was immunoSEQ multiplex PCR, while the TCRdb copy is restricted to in-frame clones and leaves out a portion. Of roughly 1,500,000 clones listed, 98% were seen once; the top ten hold around 0.47%. The sequenced sample was naive CD4+ T cells sorted from blood. Stated subset: CD45RA+ positively selected. The receptors originated from a man aged 25 to 45 in good health.

This clone was seen only once. The chain combines TRBV7-6 with TRBJ2-7; 7 positions match TRBD1. Losses at the gene ends were 5 bases for V and 0 bases for J; bases not matched to a gene: 1. The germline CDR1 and CDR2 sequences are SGHVS and FNYEAQ. The CDR3 is 13 residues long. CDR3 residues: CASSDRVSYEQYF. The CDR3 bases are TGTGCCAGCAGCGACAGGGTCTCCTACGAGCAGTACTTC.

The gene calls are TRBV27 and TRBJ2-2; the D gene is possibly TRBD1 (5 bases). Germline V gene lookup returns CDR1 MNHEY and CDR2 SMNVEV (reference sequence). The V gene lost 3 bases and the J gene lost 9 bases, with 11 bases spanning the gap. This CDR3 is built from 13 residues. CDR3 in DNA: TGTGCCAGCAGTTTGCAAGGGGCCCGGGAGCTGTTTTTT. This gives the protein CASSLQGARELFF.